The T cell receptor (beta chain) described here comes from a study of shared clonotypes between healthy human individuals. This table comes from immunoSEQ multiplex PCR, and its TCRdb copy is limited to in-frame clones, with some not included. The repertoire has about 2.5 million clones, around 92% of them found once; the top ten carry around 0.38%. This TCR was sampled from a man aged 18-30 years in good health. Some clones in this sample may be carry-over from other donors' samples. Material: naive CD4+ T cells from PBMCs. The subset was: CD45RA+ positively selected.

CDR3 DNA sequence: TGTGCCAGCAGCGTAGCTAGCGGGTTCACCGGGGAGCTGTTTTTT. Translating gives CASSVASGFTGELFF. The chain is built from TRBV9 and TRBJ2-2, with TRBD2 matching over 8 bases. V was clipped by 0 bases and J by 4 bases; unmatched bases: 2. Germline V lookup: CDR1 SGDLS, CDR2 YYNGEE. CDR3 length equals 15 residues.